The 18 T cell receptor beta chains given below trace back to one sample, sequenced in a study of vaccination effects on CD4 cells after COVID-19. Expansion of antigen-specific CD4+ T cells with viral peptide pools was carried out by the ViraFEST assay before sequencing. Culture lasted roughly 9 days before CD4+ T cell isolation. Vaccination of participants consisted of two doses of either the BNT162b2 or mRNA-1273 vaccine. Clones were sequenced by immunoSEQ multiplex PCR, and TCRdb holds only the in-frame ones, with some missing. The repertoire holds 25,000 to 40,000 clones, with over 55% as singletons. No antigen has been assigned to these receptors. Sequenced material: CD4+ T cells from PBMCs cultured with SARS-CoV-2 spike peptides, taken after COVID-19 vaccination. The receptors were gathered from a human donor who received a COVID-19 vaccine.

CDR3 bases: TGTGCCAGCAGTCCCGACAGGGTATTATTTCTGAGGGAAGATAATGAAAAACTGTTTTTT. Translated, it gives CASSPDRVLFLREDNEKLFF. V and J are TRBV7-6 and TRBJ1-4, with TRBD1 matching over 7 bases. Germline CDR1 reads SGHVS; CDR2 reads FNYEAQ. The CDR3 contains 20 residues. The J segment lost 4 bases and the V segment lost 6 bases, leaving 23 bases of the junction unmatched.

The table lists this clone with a count of one. V and J are TRBV24-1 and TRBJ2-1, with 11 bases that match TRBD2. Germline values: CDR1 KGHDR, CDR2 SFDVKD. After removal of 4 bases from V and 12 bases from J, the junction contained 10 bases not matched to a gene. The CDR3 loop spans 15 amino acids. CDR3 in amino acids: CATSDKLAGVAGQFF. Written as DNA, the CDR3 is TGTGCCACCAGTGACAAACTAGCGGGAGTGGCTGGGCAGTTCTTC.

A few counts support this clone. The chain joins TRBV6-5 to TRBJ2-3; the D is unclear. The CDR3 totals 16 residues. Germline V gene lookup returns CDR1 MNHEY and CDR2 SVGAGI. Between the trimmed V and J ends, which lost 0 bases and 2 bases, there was a span of 12 bases. The CDR3 sequence: CASSYSVSRLTDTQYF. CDR3 nucleotides: TGTGCCAGCAGTTACTCGGTGTCGCGCCTCACAGATACGCAGTATTTT.

This clone was seen a few times. The CDR3 DNA is TGTGCCAGCAGCCAAACGGGGATGGAGGGCACCATATATTTT. Its translation: CASSQTGMEGTIYF. The chain carries TRBV14 and TRBJ1-3; D ambiguous. Looked up from germline, CDR1 is SGHDN and CDR2 is FVKESK. The CDR3 extends over 14 amino acids. V was trimmed by 2 bases and J by 9 bases, leaving 14 bases between them.

The count of this clone is one. The V gene is TRBV6-5, the J gene TRBJ2-5; tentatively, D is TRBD1 (6 bases). Looked up from germline, CDR1 is MNHEY and CDR2 is SVGAGI. The CDR3 runs to 14 residues. V was trimmed by 5 bases and J by 5 bases, leaving 15 bases between them. In DNA form, the CDR3 reads TGTGCCAGCAGTCCTACAGGGATGGGCGAGACCCAGTACTTC. Protein product: CASSPTGMGETQYF.

The gene calls are TRBV6-1 and TRBJ2-2, with 7 bases matching TRBD2. Germline loops: CDR1 MNHNS, CDR2 SASEGT. The J segment lost 5 bases and the V segment lost 7 bases, leaving 4 bases of the junction unmatched. The CDR3 covers 13 residues. This chain's CDR3 is CASNNGRTGELFF. CDR3 in DNA: TGTGCCAGCAATAACGGGAGGACCGGGGAGCTGTTTTTT.

The rearrangement uses TRBV21-1 and TRBJ2-3; the DNA was not compared with TRBD1, the D call given in the table. TRBV21-1 counts as a pseudogene. This CDR3 spans 15 amino acids. The chain's CDR3 is CASGTTGEIADTQYF. In DNA form, the CDR3 reads TGTGCCAGCGGAACGACAGGGGAGATCGCAGATACGCAGTATTTT.

This clone was observed a handful of times. In the same sample, other DNA sequences code for this CDR3. V is TRBV30 and J is TRBJ1-5; D possibly corresponds to TRBD1 (6 bases). The CDR3 runs to 13 residues. The germline V gene encodes CDR1 GTSNPN and CDR2 SVGIG (reference sequence). The V end was cut by 0 bases, the J end by 6 bases, with 9 bases between. The CDR3 reads CAWSVQGGQPQHF. CDR3 nucleotide sequence: TGTGCCTGGAGTGTACAGGGCGGTCAGCCCCAGCATTTT.

The chain links TRBV5-8 to TRBJ2-3; 9 nucleotides agree with TRBD2. Germline values: CDR1 SGHTS, CDR2 YDEGEE. The trim removed 2 bases at V and 2 bases at J, leaving 6 bases unmatched. CDR3 size: 16 residues. In DNA form, the CDR3 reads TGTGCCAGCAGCTTATTAGCGGGGGCTTTCACAGATACGCAGTATTTT. Its protein is CASSLLAGAFTDTQYF.

To note about this clone: Other DNA variants within this sample encode the same CDR3. The J gene is TRBJ1-5, the V gene TRBV19; no clear D gene. Germline CDR1 and CDR2: LNHDA and SQIVND (reference sequence). V was trimmed by 9 bases and J by 0 bases, leaving 9 bases between them. This CDR3 has 13 amino acids. CDR3 sequence (DNA): TGTGCCAGCTCCCCATATAGCAATCAGCCCCAGCATTTT. Protein sequence: CASSPYSNQPQHF.

V gene TRBV11-2 combines with J gene TRBJ2-5; D not certain. Germline V CDR1 and CDR2: SGHAT, FQNNGV. CDR3 length: 12 amino acids. Trimming cost V 4 bases and J 5 bases, with 8 bases left between them. The CDR3 loop is CASSSLLETQYF. The CDR3 region has the DNA TGTGCCAGCAGCTCACTTCTGGAGACCCAGTACTTC.

The CDR3 is CASIAGTARFRGYTF. CDR3 DNA: TGTGCCAGCATAGCCGGGACAGCAAGGTTCAGGGGCTACACCTTC. The V call is TRBV6-5, the J call TRBJ1-2; 7 bases are a match to TRBD1. CDR3 length: 15 amino acids. Germline CDR1 and CDR2: MNHEY and SVGAGI. Trimming cost V 7 bases and J 8 bases; bases outside gene matches: 16.

The rearrangement joins TRBV6-4 to TRBJ2-1, with 8 bases matching TRBD2. The J segment lost 9 bases and the V segment lost 6 bases, leaving 7 bases of the junction unmatched. CDR3 length equals 13 residues. Germline values: CDR1 MRHNA, CDR2 SNTAGT. CDR3 in DNA: TGTGCCAGCAGAAGGACCGGGGGGGGTGAGCAGTTCTTC. It translates to CASRRTGGGEQFF.

The CDR3 DNA reads TGTGCCAGCAGTAGCGGGGGGAGCACAGATACGCAGTATTTT. Protein: CASSSGGSTDTQYF. V gene TRBV28 combines with J gene TRBJ2-3; 9 positions match TRBD2. J lost 0 bases, V lost 5 bases, and 0 bases had no gene match. Germline-derived CDR1 and CDR2 are MDHEN and SYDVKM. The CDR3 extends over 14 amino acids.

V and J are TRBV11-2 and TRBJ1-2, with a tentative D call TRBD1 (5 bases). V was trimmed by 4 bases and J by 6 bases, leaving 21 bases between them. Germline V CDR1 and CDR2: SGHAT, FQNNGV. This CDR3 comprises 16 residues. The DNA for the CDR3 is TGTGCCAGCAGCTCAATGAAAAGAGACAGCAAAGATGGCTACACCTTC. Protein: CASSSMKRDSKDGYTF.

The table lists this clone with a few counts. The chain carries TRBV2 and TRBJ2-2; D unclear. Germline loops: CDR1 SNHLY, CDR2 FYNNEI. The V and J ends lost 6 bases and 4 bases respectively, with 12 bases between them. The CDR3 totals 14 residues. The DNA of the CDR3 is TGTGCCAGCAGGGGTGTTTCGTTCACCGGGGAGCTGTTTTTT. Its translation: CASRGVSFTGELFF.

This clone has only one observation. The rearrangement links TRBV9 to TRBJ1-4, with TRBD1 as a possible D gene (6 bases). The germline V and J ends were trimmed by 3 bases and 2 bases, with 8 bases remaining between them. In germline, CDR1 is SGDLS, CDR2 YYNGEE. This CDR3 spans 14 amino acids. The CDR3 DNA reads as TGTGCCAGCAGCGGACAGGCGACTAATGAAAAACTGTTTTTT. Amino acids: CASSGQATNEKLFF.

This clone was recorded a few times. The rearrangement uses TRBV5-4 and TRBJ1-1; no firm D call. V lost 1 base to trimming and J lost 1 base, with 5 bases between them. The CDR3 covers 13 residues. Germline assignment: CDR1 SGHNT and CDR2 YYREEE (reference sequence). DNA for the CDR3: TGTGCCAGCAGCTTGAGCCGGAACACTGAAGCTTTCTTT. It codes for CASSLSRNTEAFF.